This TCR beta chain emerged from a study of blood T cell repertoires in COVID-19. Study-level information: Acute and convalescent COVID-19 samples came from the United States, Italy and Spain. T cells, B-cell-depleted T cells, or PBMCs provided the cDNA or gDNA that served as material.

Under the authors' procedure: The authors estimated nucleated cell counts from reference gene primer amplification. Clones were read by immunoSEQ multiplex PCR, and TCRdb kept only the in-frame ones, dropping some. The DNA was the basis for D and trimming; V, J and clone size are from that table. Among 250,000 to 300,000 clones, approximately 82% were seen once, and the ten largest hold roughly 5.7%. The J segment lost 9 bases and the V segment lost 4 bases, leaving 17 bases of the junction unmatched. The CDR3 runs to 17 residues. Germline lookup yields CDR1 LGHDT and CDR2 YNNKEL (reference sequence).

The TCR comes from a man aged 80 or over with acute or convalescent COVID-19. This chain uses TRBV3-1 (or the pseudogene TRBV3-2) with TRBJ2-1; 8 nucleotides line up with TRBD2. The sequenced sample consisted of peripheral blood. The DNA of the CDR3 is TGTGCCAGCAGCCCCCCTTTTTGGGCGGGAGGAGGTAGTGAGCAGTTCTTC. Protein: CASSPPFWAGGGSEQFF.